One and the same sample provided the 6 T cell receptor beta chains below, sequenced in a study of identical twins. TCRdb re-called the 5' RACE reads through MiXCR, storing one row per CDR3 protein. The data show just under 550,000 distinct CDR3 sequences, 15% seen once. This sample was also put to use in a study of yellow fever vaccine responses in identical twins.

Sample: CD4+ T cells sorted from blood. These receptors came from a young woman in good health.

This clonotype was recorded a few times. This chain links TRBV12-3 or TRBV12-4 with TRBJ2-5, with D perhaps assigned TRBD1 or TRBD2 (5 bases each). This CDR3 has 15 residues. The V and J ends lost 3 bases and 5 bases respectively, with 16 bases between them. The CDR3: CASSFRVGRVETQYF. The CDR3 DNA is TGTGCCAGCAGTTTCCGGGTGGGGCGGGTGGAGACCCAGTACTTC.

The V and J genes are TRBV10-3 and TRBJ2-1; 10 bases are shared with TRBD2. From germline, CDR1 is ENHRY and CDR2 SYGVKD. The CDR3 length is 14 residues. Trimming cost V 6 bases and J 8 bases; bases outside gene matches: 7. In nucleotides, the CDR3 is TGTGCCATCAGATGGGCTAGCGGGAGTCATGAGCAGTTCTTC. Amino acids: CAIRWASGSHEQFF.

This clonotype was detected ten times or more. This chain uses TRBV24-1 with TRBJ2-1, with D maybe TRBD1 (5 bases). The germline CDR1 and CDR2 sequences are KGHDR and SFDVKD. V lost 10 bases to trimming and J lost 3 bases, with 12 bases between them. CDR3 length: 13 amino acids. The CDR3 DNA reads as TGTGCCACAAAGAAAGACAGCTACAATGAGCAGTTCTTC. Protein sequence: CATKKDSYNEQFF.

This clonotype was observed at least ten times. The chain has TRBV5-1 and TRBJ2-7; tentative D call: TRBD2 (5 bases). V shed 5 bases and J shed 3 bases, with 9 bases lying between them. The CDR3 contains 12 residues. CDR1 is SGHRS and CDR2 is YFSETQ in the germline V gene. CDR3 DNA: TGCGCCAGCAGACCCGAGGGCTACGAGCAGTACTTC. This encodes CASRPEGYEQYF.

V and J are TRBV4-2 and TRBJ2-1; D is tentatively TRBD1 or TRBD2 (5 bases each). Germline V CDR1 and CDR2: LGHNA, YNFKEQ. This CDR3 has 16 amino acids. V lost 0 bases and J 2 bases, leaving 11 bases between the germline ends. DNA for the CDR3: TGTGCCAGCAGCCAAGAAATAACGGGGCCCTACAATGAGCAGTTCTTC. It codes for CASSQEITGPYNEQFF.

Many counts were recorded for this clonotype. Compared with germline, one end of the junction differs, possibly owing to a read error. The genes are TRBV5-1 and TRBJ2-2; D not resolved. This CDR3 is built from 13 residues. Germline CDR1 reads SGHRS; CDR2 reads YFSETQ. The DNA of the CDR3 is TGTGCCAGCAGCTTAGTCAGCACCGGGGAGCTGTTTTTT. Translation: CASSLVSTGELFF.